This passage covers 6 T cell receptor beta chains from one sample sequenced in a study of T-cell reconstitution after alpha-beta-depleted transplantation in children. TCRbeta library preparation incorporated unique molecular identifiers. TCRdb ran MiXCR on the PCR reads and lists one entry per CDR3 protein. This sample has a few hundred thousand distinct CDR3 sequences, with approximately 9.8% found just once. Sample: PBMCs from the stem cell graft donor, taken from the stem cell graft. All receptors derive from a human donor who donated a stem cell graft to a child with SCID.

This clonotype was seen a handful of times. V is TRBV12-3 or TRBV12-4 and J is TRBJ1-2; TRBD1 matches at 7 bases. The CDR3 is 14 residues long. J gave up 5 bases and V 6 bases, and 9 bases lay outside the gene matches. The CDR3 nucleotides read TGTGCCAGCAGCCCGGACAGGTCGGGTTATGGCTACACCTTC. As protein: CASSPDRSGYGYTF.

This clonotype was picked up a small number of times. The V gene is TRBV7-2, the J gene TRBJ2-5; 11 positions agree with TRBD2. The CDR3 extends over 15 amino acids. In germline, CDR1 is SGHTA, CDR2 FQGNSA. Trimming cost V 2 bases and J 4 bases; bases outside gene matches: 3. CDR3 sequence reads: CASSLTSGGSETQYF. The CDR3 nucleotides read TGTGCCAGCAGCTTAACTAGCGGGGGCTCAGAGACCCAGTACTTC.

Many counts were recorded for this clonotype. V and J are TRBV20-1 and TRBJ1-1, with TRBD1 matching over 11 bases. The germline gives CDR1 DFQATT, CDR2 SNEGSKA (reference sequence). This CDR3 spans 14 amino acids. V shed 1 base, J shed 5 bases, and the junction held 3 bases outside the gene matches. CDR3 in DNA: TGCAGTGCTAGAGTGGGACAGGGGGGGACTGAAGCTTTCTTT. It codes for CSARVGQGGTEAFF.

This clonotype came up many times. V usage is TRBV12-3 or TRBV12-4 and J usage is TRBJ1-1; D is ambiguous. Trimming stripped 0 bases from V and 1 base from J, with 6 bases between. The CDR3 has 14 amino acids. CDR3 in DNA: TGTGCCAGCAGTTTAGCTTTGGGGAACACTGAAGCTTTCTTT. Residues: CASSLALGNTEAFF.

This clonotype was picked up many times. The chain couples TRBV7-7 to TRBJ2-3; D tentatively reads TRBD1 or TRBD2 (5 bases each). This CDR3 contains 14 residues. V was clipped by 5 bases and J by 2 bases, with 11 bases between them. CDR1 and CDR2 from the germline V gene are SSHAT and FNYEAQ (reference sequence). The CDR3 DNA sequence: TGTGCCAGCAGCCCCGGGACCTACACAGATACGCAGTATTTT. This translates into CASSPGTYTDTQYF.

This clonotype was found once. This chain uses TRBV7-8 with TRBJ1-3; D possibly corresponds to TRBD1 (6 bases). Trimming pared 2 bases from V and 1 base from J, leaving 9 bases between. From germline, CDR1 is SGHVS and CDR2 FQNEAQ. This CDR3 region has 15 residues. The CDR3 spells CASSLLTGSGNTIYF. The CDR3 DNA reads TGTGCCAGCAGCTTACTTACAGGGTCTGGAAACACCATATATTTT.